This T cell receptor (beta chain) was sequenced in a study of cytotoxic CD8 clonotypes in ibrutinib-treated CLL. Germline lookup yields CDR1 SGDLS and CDR2 YYNGEE. Germline trimming cut 2 bases from V and 6 bases from J; bases unmatched to any gene: 9. The CDR3 is 16 amino acids. The method was immunoSEQ multiplex PCR; TCRdb's version includes in-frame clones alone and lacks a portion of them. The sample records 130,000 to 150,000 clones, less than 95% being singletons. This rearrangement joins TRBV9 to TRBJ2-5; 11 nucleotides agree with TRBD2. Sequences were derived from PBMCs, sampled after 12 months of ibrutinib treatment. This TCR derives from a human donor with chronic lymphocytic leukemia. The CDR3 is CASSVASGRFGQTQYF. The CDR3 DNA reads TGTGCCAGCAGCGTGGCTAGCGGGAGGTTCGGTCAGACCCAGTACTTC.